Given below is one T cell receptor beta chain in context. The antigen remains undetermined. This CDR3 contains 16 residues. Germline V gene lookup returns CDR1 MDHEN and CDR2 SYDVKM. The entry originates in a study of CXCR3-negative and CXCR3-positive naive CD8 T cells. Study-level background: TRB reads totalled about 140 million, about 1.5 +/- 0.3 million per library. Findings and limits, study-wide: When CXCR3-positive naive cells were set against CXCR3-negative naive cells, the former had more hydrophobic TRB CDR3s.

Via 5' RACE with UMI labels, TRB cDNA libraries were prepared. Following a re-call of the 5' RACE reads, TCRdb has one entry per CDR3 protein and lacks DNA. Its listing shows 130,000 to 150,000 distinct CDR3 sequences. The sequence was obtained from a human donor in good health. Some clones in this sample may be carry-over from other donors' samples. The sequencing sample was made of naive CXCR3+ CD8+ T cells from blood. Stated subset: CD45RO-CCR7+CD27+CD95- naive CD8+ T cells expressing CXCR3 (TNR3+). The chain employs TRBV28 and TRBJ2-7; the D gene TCRdb calls, TRBD2, cannot be checked with no DNA. CDR3 protein: CASSTSGGTPSYEQYF.